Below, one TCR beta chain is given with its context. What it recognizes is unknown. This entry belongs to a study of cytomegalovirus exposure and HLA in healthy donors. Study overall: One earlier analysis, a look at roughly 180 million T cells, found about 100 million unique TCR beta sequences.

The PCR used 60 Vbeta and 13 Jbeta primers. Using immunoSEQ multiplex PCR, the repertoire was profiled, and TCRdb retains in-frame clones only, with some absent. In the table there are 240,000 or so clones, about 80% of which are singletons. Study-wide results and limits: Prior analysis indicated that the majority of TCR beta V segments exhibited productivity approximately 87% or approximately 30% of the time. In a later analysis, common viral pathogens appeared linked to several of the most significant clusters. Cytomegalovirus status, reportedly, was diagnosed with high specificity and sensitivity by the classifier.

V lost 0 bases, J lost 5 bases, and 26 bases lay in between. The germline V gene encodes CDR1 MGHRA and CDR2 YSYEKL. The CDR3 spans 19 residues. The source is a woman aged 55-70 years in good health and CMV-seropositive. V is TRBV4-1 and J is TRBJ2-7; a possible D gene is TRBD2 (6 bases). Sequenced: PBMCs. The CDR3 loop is CASSQDRVSIWGVFNEQYF. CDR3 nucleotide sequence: TGCGCCAGCAGCCAAGATAGGGTCTCGATATGGGGGGTCTTCAACGAGCAGTACTTC.